The rows below give T cell receptor beta chains drawn from one sample of a study of metastatic and nonmetastatic thyroid tumors. TCRdb re-clonotyped the PCR reads through MiXCR. The repertoire holds 85,000 to 100,000 clones, with more than 9.5% as singletons. What was sequenced was blood. Receptors were obtained from a female donor with papillary thyroid cancer or a benign thyroid nodule (not recorded which). Some clones in this sample may be carry-over from other donors' samples. Each CDR3 is given with its conserved first and last residue. Each record gives: D gene, V gene, J gene, clone size, CDR3 protein, CDR3 DNA. The D gene is left open where the match is weak. Size is omitted from some rows. Given values are once, few, many or a class for expanded clones.

>.|TRBV20-1|TRBJ1-6|many
CSARAGTLYSPLHF
TGCAGTGCTAGAGCCGGGACCCTTTATTCACCCCTCCACTTT
>.|TRBV28|TRBJ2-7|many
CASSPTGVRRTYEQYF
TGTGCCAGCAGTCCGACCGGGGTCCGAAGGACCTACGAGCAGTACTTC
>.|TRBV20-1|TRBJ1-5|many
CSASQGRDQPQHF
TGCAGTGCTTCACAGGGACGGGATCAGCCCCAGCATTTT
>.|TRBV5-1|TRBJ2-7|.
CASSFAGSLAGYEQYF
TGCGCCAGCAGCTTTGCTGGAAGCTTAGCCGGGTACGAGCAGTACTTC
>.|TRBV5-1|TRBJ2-5|many
CASSYRDTSSETQYF
TGCGCCAGCAGCTACCGAGACACTAGCTCTGAGACCCAGTACTTC
>TRBD2|TRBV4-3|TRBJ2-3|many
CASSQDRWESGGTGDTQYF
TGCGCCAGCAGCCAAGATAGGTGGGAAAGCGGGGGGACGGGAGATACGCAGTATTTT
>.|TRBV20-1|TRBJ1-2|many
CSARDRAMAKGREYGYTF
TGCAGTGCTAGAGACAGGGCGATGGCTAAGGGGCGGGAATATGGCTACACCTTC
>.|TRBV28|TRBJ1-1|few
CASYPLAGVGNWRNTEAFF
TGTGCCAGCTACCCCCTTGCAGGTGTAGGGAATTGGCGGAACACTGAAGCTTTCTTT
>.|TRBV12-3/TRBV12-4|TRBJ1-6|many
CASSLATNSPLHF
TGTGCCAGCAGTTTAGCTACAAATTCACCCCTCCACTTT
>.|TRBV6-5|TRBJ1-6|.
CASSYRGGGSSPLHF
TGTGCCAGCAGTTACCGAGGGGGAGGCAGTTCACCCCTCCACTTT
>TRBD2|TRBV7-7|TRBJ2-1|many
CASSLGLAGGDEQFF
TGTGCTAGCAGCTTAGGACTAGCGGGAGGAGATGAGCAGTTCTTC
>.|TRBV5-1|TRBJ1-2|.
CASRSAELYLYCYTF
TGCGCCAGCAGGTCGGCAGAACTGTACCTCTATTGCTACACCTTC
>TRBD1|TRBV5-4|TRBJ2-7|many
CASSLGGTRGEQYF
TGTGCCAGCAGCTTGGGAGGGACCAGGGGGGAGCAGTACTTC
>TRBD1|TRBV29-1|TRBJ2-3|many
CSVVGGTGYGDTQYF
TGCAGCGTTGTCGGTGGGACAGGGTATGGAGATACGCAGTATTTT
>.|TRBV19|TRBJ1-3|.
CASSPGYGNTICF
TGTGCCAGTAGTCCGGGGTACGGAAACACCATATGTTTT
>.|TRBV28|TRBJ1-3|many
CASTSLSSGNTIYF
TGTGCCAGCACCTCATTGAGCTCTGGAAACACCATATATTTT
>.|TRBV28|TRBJ1-4|many
CASSPASRDLSEKLFF
TGTGCCAGCAGTCCGGCCTCCCGGGACTTATCTGAAAAACTGTTTTTT
>TRBD2|TRBV11-2|TRBJ2-2|many
CASSPLSGLTGELFF
TGTGCCAGCAGCCCACTTAGCGGGCTTACCGGGGAGCTGTTTTTT
>TRBD1|TRBV12-3/TRBV12-4|TRBJ2-4|many
CASTLRGQGGIQYF
TGTGCCAGCACCCTAAGAGGACAGGGGGGAATTCAGTACTTC
>TRBD1|TRBV28|TRBJ2-7|many
CASSLPGTGGRTISYEQYF
TGTGCCAGCAGTCTCCCCGGGACAGGGGGCAGAACTATCTCCTACGAGCAGTACTTC
>TRBD2|TRBV19|TRBJ2-7|.
CASSKLAGYSYDHYF
TGTGCCAGTAGTAAACTAGCGGGATATTCCTACGATCATTACTTC
>TRBD2|TRBV2|TRBJ2-7|many
CASSEPPGRVGTHEQYF
TGTGCCAGCAGTGAACCTCCGGGGAGGGTGGGGACCCACGAGCAGTACTTC
>TRBD1|TRBV12-3/TRBV12-4|TRBJ2-5|.
CASTRGQEETQYF
TGTGCCAGCACCCGCGGACAGGAAGAGACCCAGTACTTC
>.|TRBV10-3|TRBJ1-6|.
CAISESPGNNSPLHF
TGTGCCATCAGTGAGTCCCCAGGGAATAATTCACCCCTCCACTTT
>.|TRBV19|TRBJ2-7|many
CASSTGSSYEQYF
TGTGCCAGTAGTACAGGTAGCTCCTACGAGCAGTACTTC
>.|TRBV27|TRBJ1-1|many
CASSLPGLLNTEAFF
TGTGCCAGCAGTTTGCCGGGACTGTTGAACACTGAAGCTTTCTTT
>.|TRBV6-2/TRBV6-3|TRBJ1-5|many
CASSYSRVSNQPQHF
TGTGCCAGCAGTTACTCGAGGGTCAGCAATCAGCCCCAGCATTTT
>TRBD1|TRBV9|TRBJ2-7|many
CASSGGQGGEQYF
TGTGCCAGCAGCGGGGGACAGGGAGGCGAGCAGTACTTC
>.|TRBV24-1|TRBJ2-5|many
CATSDFGARETQYF
TGTGCCACCAGTGATTTCGGCGCTCGGGAGACCCAGTACTTC
>.|TRBV7-2|TRBJ2-1|many
CASSSGGGEQFF
TGTGCCAGCAGCTCAGGAGGGGGTGAGCAGTTCTTC
>.|TRBV3-1|TRBJ2-5|many
CASSQALGRETQYF
TGTGCCAGCAGCCAAGCATTGGGACGAGAGACCCAGTACTTC
>TRBD2|TRBV4-3|TRBJ2-3|many
CASSQTGRATSTDTQYF
TGCGCCAGCAGCCAAACCGGGAGGGCCACTAGCACAGATACGCAGTATTTT
>TRBD1|TRBV10-3|TRBJ1-2|many
CAISESGQGFDYGYTF
TGTGCCATCAGTGAGTCAGGACAGGGTTTTGACTATGGCTACACCTTC
>.|TRBV20-1|TRBJ1-5|.
CSAVPAGEAQHF
TGCAGCGCTGTCCCAGCTGGGGAGGCCCAGCATTTT
>TRBD1|TRBV6-2/TRBV6-3|TRBJ2-7|many
CASTRGQGAAYEQYF
TGTGCCAGCACCCGGGGACAGGGGGCAGCCTACGAGCAGTACTTC
>.|TRBV5-6|TRBJ2-1|many
CASSPTGTYNEQFF
TGTGCCAGCAGCCCGACAGGGACTTACAATGAGCAGTTCTTC
>TRBD1|TRBV10-3|TRBJ1-2|few
CAIGWTGPDYGYTF
TGTGCCATCGGGTGGACAGGCCCCGACTATGGCTACACCTTC
>TRBD2|TRBV11-2|TRBJ2-1|many
CASKREGPPSYNEQFF
TGTGCCAGCAAGCGGGAGGGCCCCCCTTCCTACAATGAGCAGTTCTTC
>.|TRBV5-6|TRBJ2-7|many
CASSFPGRDYEQYF
TGTGCCAGCAGCTTTCCCGGGAGAGACTACGAGCAGTACTTC
>.|TRBV6-2/TRBV6-3|TRBJ1-3|many
CASSPGTGNTIYF
TGTGCCAGCAGTCCCGGGACAGGAAACACCATATATTTT
>.|TRBV11-1|TRBJ2-3|.
CASRSPGGATGEPDTQYF
TGTGCCAGCAGGTCCCCGGGCGGGGCAACAGGGGAGCCAGATACGCAGTATTTT
>.|TRBV6-1|TRBJ1-4|many
CATRPGRLSTNEKLFF
TGTGCCACCAGACCGGGACGGTTATCAACTAATGAAAAACTGTTTTTT
>.|TRBV19|TRBJ2-7|many
CASSKYPDTHPYEQYF
TGTGCCAGTAGTAAGTATCCGGACACTCATCCCTACGAGCAGTACTTC
>.|TRBV6-5|TRBJ1-2|.
CASSYLQGRSNYGYTF
TGTGCCAGCAGTTACTTACAGGGAAGAAGTAACTATGGCTACACCTTC